One and the same sample provided the 27 T cell receptor beta chains below, sequenced in a study of T cells in Graves' hyperthyroidism and ophthalmopathy. The investigators amplified TCR beta CDR3 regions from RNA transcripts. First-round RT-PCR of the TCR CDR3 relied on the HTBI primer set. TCRdb called the multiplex PCR reads again in MiXCR, with one record for every CDR3 protein. The table shows a few hundred thousand distinct CDR3 sequences, with 20% occurring only once. The specimen was blood. Receptors were obtained from a man younger than 35 with Graves' hyperthyroidism.

This clonotype was seen many times. This chain connects TRBV20-1 to TRBJ1-1; TRBD1 might be the D (5 bases). The CDR3 has 15 amino acids. The V gene lost 2 bases and the J gene lost 4 bases, with 17 bases spanning the gap. Germline V gives CDR1 DFQATT, CDR2 SNEGSKA (reference sequence). Written as DNA, the CDR3 is TGCAGTGCTAGACTCTTTCAGGGACGGGGCACTGAAGCTTTCTTT. This translates into CSARLFQGRGTEAFF.

This clonotype has a count of ten or more. The V and J genes are TRBV2 and TRBJ1-5, with D possibly matching TRBD1 (5 bases). In germline, CDR1 is SNHLY, CDR2 FYNNEI. Trimming stripped 7 bases from V and 7 bases from J, with 14 bases between. There are 13 residues in the CDR3. CDR3 loop: CASKVREGQPQHF. For the CDR3, the DNA is TGTGCCAGCAAAGTCAGGGAAGGGCAGCCCCAGCATTTT.

This clonotype was counted many times. This sequence joins TRBV5-1 and TRBJ2-7; 8 bases are shared with TRBD2. Germline CDR1 SGHRS, CDR2 YFSETQ. Trimming at V came to 5 bases and at J to 5 bases, leaving 15 bases not matched to a gene. CDR3 length: 16 amino acids. The CDR3 reads CASSYRGTRDEDEQYF. CDR3 DNA: TGCGCCAGCAGTTACCGAGGGACTAGGGATGAGGACGAGCAGTACTTC.

This clonotype was counted ten times or more. The genes are TRBV28 and TRBJ2-5, with 7 positions matching TRBD2. Germline lookup yields CDR1 MDHEN and CDR2 SYDVKM. After removal of 1 base from V and 4 bases from J, the junction contained 9 bases not matched to a gene. The CDR3 has 16 residues. CDR3 bases: TGTGCCAGCAGTTTATCTGAACACCGGGGGGTAGAGACCCAGTACTTC. This translates into CASSLSEHRGVETQYF.

This clonotype was recorded many times. The rearrangement joins TRBV2 to TRBJ2-5; 10 nucleotides align to TRBD2. V lost 2 bases to trimming and J lost 5 bases; unmatched junction nucleotides: 8. The CDR3 loop spans 16 amino acids. CDR1 and CDR2 from the germline V gene are SNHLY and FYNNEI. The CDR3 coding sequence is TGTGCCAGCAGTGAAACCCCGGGACTAGCGATGGAGACCCAGTACTTC. Protein product: CASSETPGLAMETQYF.

This clonotype has just a few counts. V gene TRBV18 combines with J gene TRBJ2-2; D possibly matches TRBD1 or TRBD2 (5 bases each). The length of the CDR3 is 14 residues. The V end was cut by 1 base, the J end by 4 bases, with 7 bases between. Germline V gene lookup returns CDR1 KGHSH and CDR2 LQKENI. The CDR3 nucleotides read TGTGCCAGCTCACCACGGGGGTTCACCGGGGAGCTGTTTTTT. Amino acid sequence: CASSPRGFTGELFF.

The rearrangement uses TRBV6-5 and TRBJ2-7; 12 nucleotides agree with TRBD2. Germline CDR1 MNHEY, CDR2 SVGAGI. Germline trimming cut 0 bases from V and 5 bases from J; bases unmatched to any gene: 5. The CDR3 has 16 amino acids. The CDR3 is CASSYSLAGGPHEQYF. CDR3 DNA: TGTGCCAGCAGTTACTCTCTAGCGGGGGGGCCCCACGAGCAGTACTTC.

This clonotype has at least ten counts. This sequence joins TRBV29-1 and TRBJ2-7; the D gene is possibly TRBD1 (6 bases). Germline CDR1 SQVTM, CDR2 ANQGSEA. V was clipped by 6 bases and J by 3 bases, with 12 bases between them. This CDR3 has 12 amino acids. CDR3 DNA sequence: TGCAGCGTCGTCGGACAGCTCTACGAGCAGTACTTC. Translated: CSVVGQLYEQYF.

This chain connects TRBV5-1 to TRBJ1-1; 7 nucleotides match TRBD1. The CDR3 spans 13 residues. V shed 5 bases, J shed 5 bases, and the junction held 6 bases outside the gene matches. Germline V lookup: CDR1 SGHRS, CDR2 YFSETQ. CDR3 DNA sequence: TGCGCCAGCAGTCAGGGGGAAGGGACTGAAGCTTTCTTT. It codes for CASSQGEGTEAFF.

This clonotype has at least ten counts. The chain links TRBV11-2 to TRBJ1-5; possible D gene TRBD1, 5 bases. Germline CDR1 reads SGHAT; CDR2 reads FQNNGV. The CDR3 loop spans 13 amino acids. The CDR3 nucleotides read TGTCCAATGCTACGGGGGAGCAATCAGCCCCAGCATTTT. Translation: CPMLRGSNQPQHF.

This sequence joins TRBV4-2 and TRBJ1-1; D is ambiguous. The germline V gene has CDR1 LGHNA and CDR2 YNFKEQ. The CDR3 covers 16 residues. Deletions cut 0 bases from V and 1 base from J, with 12 bases between. CDR3 DNA: TGTGCCAGCAGCCAAGATGGAGGGATCGGGAACACTGAAGCTTTCTTT. The encoded protein is CASSQDGGIGNTEAFF.

The J gene is TRBJ1-2, the V gene TRBV19; 8 bases map to TRBD1. CDR1 is LNHDA, CDR2 SQIVND, per germline (reference sequence). V lost 6 bases, J lost 0 bases, and 3 bases stayed unmatched. The CDR3 has 14 residues. This chain's CDR3 is CASSQQGANYGYTF. Here the CDR3 DNA reads TGTGCCAGTAGCCAACAGGGGGCTAACTATGGCTACACCTTC.

This clonotype has more than one count but fewer than ten. The J gene is TRBJ2-7, the V gene TRBV12-3 or TRBV12-4; 10 bases are a match to TRBD2. The CDR3 loop spans 18 amino acids. The J segment lost 6 bases and the V segment lost 4 bases, leaving 18 bases of the junction unmatched. CDR3 nucleotide sequence: TGTGCCAGCAGTTACGACCGCGGTTTTGGGACTAGCGTGACCGAGCAGTACTTC. Protein product: CASSYDRGFGTSVTEQYF.

Ten or more counts support this clonotype. V usage is TRBV6-1 and J usage is TRBJ1-3; D not certain. CDR3 size: 15 residues. V gave up 7 bases and J gave up 0 bases, with 13 bases separating them. From germline, CDR1 is MNHNS and CDR2 SASEGT. CDR3 loop: CASKEGPYSGNTIYF. CDR3 nucleotides: TGTGCCAGCAAAGAAGGTCCGTACTCTGGAAACACCATATATTTT.

V usage is TRBV6-1 and J usage is TRBJ1-1; D gene uncertain. This CDR3 region has 13 residues. V lost 2 bases and J 1 base, leaving 5 bases between the germline ends. Germline V gene sequence: CDR1 MNHNS, CDR2 SASEGT. CDR3 bases: TGTGCCAGCAGTGAACTCGCGAACACTGAAGCTTTCTTT. Protein product: CASSELANTEAFF.

The CDR3 coding sequence is TGTGCCAGCAGCTTAGAGGGGGTGTGGAGTTTCGTTCTTTCACCCCTCCACTTT. Translation gives CASSLEGVWSFVLSPLHF. The V call is TRBV7-8, the J call TRBJ1-6; TRBD1 might be the D (6 bases). The CDR3 sequence is 18 residues long. The V and J ends lost 1 base and 9 bases respectively, with 22 bases between them. Germline assignment: CDR1 SGHVS and CDR2 FQNEAQ.

This rearrangement joins TRBV12-3 or TRBV12-4 to TRBJ2-7; TRBD2 agrees at 16 bases. The trim removed 6 bases at V and 5 bases at J, leaving 10 bases unmatched. The CDR3 length is 17 residues. The DNA of the CDR3 is TGTGCCAGCAGCCCTCCGGGACTAGCGGGAGGGATCGACGAGCAGTACTTC. Translated: CASSPPGLAGGIDEQYF.

This clonotype has ten or more counts. The genes are TRBV12-3 or TRBV12-4 and TRBJ1-2, with 7 positions matching TRBD1. V lost 4 bases and J lost 7; bases outside the gene matches: 9. CDR3 length: 14 residues. The CDR3 loop reads CASSSDRVASGYTF. The CDR3 region has the DNA TGTGCCAGCAGTTCAGACAGGGTAGCTAGTGGCTACACCTTC.

This clonotype was seen ten or more times. This chain joins TRBV6-2 or TRBV6-3 and TRBJ2-5; D possibly corresponds to TRBD1 (6 bases). Trimming left V 6 bases short and J 4 bases short, with 12 bases between. Germline-derived CDR1 and CDR2 are MNHEY and SVGEGT. The CDR3 sequence is 13 residues long. The CDR3: CASRSTGLETQYF. In DNA form, the CDR3 reads TGTGCCAGCAGATCCACAGGGCTAGAGACCCAGTACTTC.

This clonotype was counted ten times or more. This chain links TRBV27 with TRBJ2-7; maybe TRBD2 (5 bases). This CDR3 contains 15 residues. The germline gives CDR1 MNHEY, CDR2 SMNVEV (reference sequence). Trimming removed 4 bases at V and 5 bases at J, with 18 bases between. Written as DNA, the CDR3 is TGTGCCAGCAGTTCCCCAGGAGGAGCGCCCGACGAGCAGTACTTC. Translated: CASSSPGGAPDEQYF.

This clonotype was seen at least ten times. The V call is TRBV10-3, the J call TRBJ1-1, with D hard to call. The germline V gene has CDR1 ENHRY and CDR2 SYGVKD. This CDR3 contains 12 residues. V was trimmed by 10 bases and J by 4 bases, leaving 13 bases between them. The CDR3 region is CATRSDRTEAFF. The CDR3 DNA sequence: TGTGCCACCCGAAGTGACCGCACTGAAGCTTTCTTT.

The rearrangement links TRBV12-3 or TRBV12-4 to TRBJ1-2, with a possible D match to TRBD1 (6 bases). V lost 6 bases and J lost 4, with 21 bases in between. The CDR3 covers 16 residues. The CDR3 protein is CASRPGAGEGGYGYTF. The CDR3 bases are TGTGCCAGCAGGCCGGGGGCAGGGGAGGGTGGCTATGGCTACACCTTC.

This clonotype was counted at least ten times. This chain links TRBV30 with TRBJ2-5; 9 positions agree with TRBD1. This CDR3 comprises 14 residues. Trimming cost V 2 bases and J 9 bases; bases outside gene matches: 10. The germline CDR1 and CDR2 sequences are GTSNPN and SVGIG (reference sequence). CDR3 amino acids: CAWSTRDRAAAQYF. CDR3 nucleotides: TGTGCCTGGAGTACCAGGGACAGGGCCGCGGCCCAGTACTTC.

This clonotype was observed at least ten times. The V gene is TRBV11-2, the J gene TRBJ2-7; D ambiguous. In germline, CDR1 is SGHAT, CDR2 FQNNGV. V lost 5 bases, J lost 6 bases, and 11 bases lay in between. CDR3 length equals 12 residues. In DNA form, the CDR3 reads TGTGCCAGCAGCGCAGGTAACGGCGAGCAGTACTTC. Translation gives CASSAGNGEQYF. The entire variable domain, with the rest obtained from reference TRBV11-2 and TRBJ2-7, is as follows: EAGVAQSPRYKIIEKRQSVAFWCNPISGHATLYWYQQILGQGPKLLIQFQNNGVVDDSQLPKDRFSAERLKGVDSTLKIQPAKLEDSAVYLCASSAGNGEQYFGPGTRLTVT.

As concerns this clonotype: Since a much larger clone is just one base distant, this may be a read error. V is TRBV12-3 or TRBV12-4 and J is TRBJ1-5; the D is unclear. With 2 bases removed from V and 3 bases from J, the gap between germline ends came to 5 bases. CDR3 size: 13 residues. CDR3 sequence: CASSLWNNQPQHF. CDR3 nucleotide sequence: TGTGCCAGCAGTTTATGGAACAATCAGCCCCAGCATTTT.

This clonotype was found many times. The gene calls are TRBV20-1 and TRBJ2-7, with TRBD2 identical over 7 bases. The V segment lost 4 bases and the J segment 4 bases; nucleotides outside the gene matches: 10. Germline V gene lookup returns CDR1 DFQATT and CDR2 SNEGSKA (reference sequence). The CDR3 runs 14 residues. CDR3 region: CSAINAGEAYEQYF. CDR3 in DNA: TGCAGTGCTATTAACGCGGGGGAGGCTTACGAGCAGTACTTC.

Of note for this clonotype: Since the CDR3 does not end with the conserved phenylalanine or tryptophan, this likely comes from a read error. The rearrangement joins TRBV27 to TRBJ1-2, with D tentatively TRBD1 (5 bases). V lost 6 bases and J lost 3, with 11 bases in between. The length of the CDR3 is 13 residues. Germline V gene lookup returns CDR1 MNHEY and CDR2 SMNVEV (reference sequence). The CDR3 protein is CASRRTGDYGYTY. The CDR3 bases are TGTGCCAGCAGGCGAACAGGCGACTATGGCTACACCTAC.